This is a list of T cell receptor beta chains from one sample in a study of T-cell memory formation after mild COVID-19. MiXCR was run by TCRdb on the 5' RACE reads, yielding one entry per CDR3 protein. The sample lists some 320,000 distinct CDR3 sequences, roughly 13% occurring once. The specimen sequenced was PBMCs or a T cell subset sorted from them (not recorded which). The receptor set was obtained from a man aged 18 to 35 who had mild COVID-19 (a few samples of this study predate the infection). Cell type and time point are not known. Each CDR3 is given with its conserved first and last residue. The D gene is left open where the match is weak. Clone size is stated in some rows and not others, as once, few, many or a class when expanded.

d_call	v_call	clone_size	j_call	cdr3_nt	cdr3_aa
TRBD1	TRBV6-5	-	TRBJ2-3	TGTGCCAGCAGTAAAGACGACAGGGGAGACACAGATACGCAGTATTTT	CASSKDDRGDTDTQYF
-	TRBV4-1	-	TRBJ1-2	TGCGCCAGCAGCCAAGATCGGGGTGGATCGAACTATGGCTACACCTTC	CASSQDRGGSNYGYTF
-	TRBV6-5	few	TRBJ2-3	TGTGCCAGCAGTTACCCTGCGGAATCAGATACGCAGTATTTT	CASSYPAESDTQYF
TRBD2	TRBV7-9	-	TRBJ2-5	TGTGCCAGCAGCTCGGGGGGACTCAAGACGGGGGCCCAGTACTTC	CASSSGGLKTGAQYF
TRBD2	TRBV20-1	-	TRBJ2-7	TGCAGTGCTACCCCTAGCGGGGGACCCTACGAGCAGTACTTC	CSATPSGGPYEQYF
-	TRBV7-3	-	TRBJ2-1	TGTGCCAGCAGCTTAACGGGGCGCAGGGGCCGGACATACAATGAGCAGTTCTTC	CASSLTGRRGRTYNEQFF
-	TRBV25-1	-	TRBJ1-2	TGTGCCAGCAGTCCGGGGGGGGCCCCGGACTATGGCTACACCTTC	CASSPGGAPDYGYTF
-	TRBV6-2/TRBV6-3	few	TRBJ2-3	TGTGCCAGCAGTTCCCTTCGAGGGACGGGCACAGATACGCAGTATTTT	CASSSLRGTGTDTQYF
TRBD1	TRBV20-1	-	TRBJ1-2	TGCAGTGCTGTAGGGGGCTTCGGTGGCTACACCTTC	CSAVGGFGGYTF
-	TRBV29-1	-	TRBJ2-7	TGCAGCGTTGAAGATACGGGTATATCCTACGAGCAGTACTTC	CSVEDTGISYEQYF
-	TRBV27	-	TRBJ2-4	TGTGCCAGCAAGGGTTCCCTAGCCAAAAACATTCAGTACTTC	CASKGSLAKNIQYF
-	TRBV7-8	-	TRBJ2-7	TGTGCCAGCAGCGACGGGGGGCGGATCGAGCAGTACTTC	CASSDGGRIEQYF
-	TRBV4-3	few	TRBJ1-6	TGCGCCAGCAGCCAAGATAGAGGGGTACGGATTAATTCACCCCTCCACTTT	CASSQDRGVRINSPLHF
TRBD2	TRBV24-1	-	TRBJ2-2	TGTGCCACCAGTGACACGCGGGGGTACACCGGGGAGCTGTTTTTT	CATSDTRGYTGELFF
-	TRBV30	few	TRBJ1-2	TGTGCCTGGAGTCACTCCATACCAGGGACCACCTTC	CAWSHSIPGTTF
-	TRBV29-1	few	TRBJ1-1	TGCAGCGTTGAGTCGGGGGGGTCGAACACTGAAGCTTTCTTT	CSVESGGSNTEAFF
-	TRBV7-9	-	TRBJ2-3	TGTGCCAGCAGCCGCCGTGCGACAGGACTCAACACAGATACGAAGTATTTT	CASSRRATGLNTDTKYF
-	TRBV12-3/TRBV12-4	-	TRBJ2-7	TGTGCCAGCAGCGGAGAACAGGGTCTCTACGAGCAGTACTTC	CASSGEQGLYEQYF
-	TRBV7-9	-	TRBJ1-1	TGTGCCAGCAGCTTACGACAGACGGGCACTGAAGCTTTCTTT	CASSLRQTGTEAFF
-	TRBV6-2/TRBV6-3	-	TRBJ2-5	TGTGCCAGCAGTTACGGGTCTAGCAGGATTTTGGAGACCCAGTACTTC	CASSYGSSRILETQYF